The rows below give T cell receptor beta chains drawn from one sample of a study of blood T cell repertoires in COVID-19. The method was immunoSEQ multiplex PCR; TCRdb's version includes in-frame clones alone and lacks a portion of them. The top ten hold under 2.5% of the sample, which has 55,000 to 65,000 clones, about 90% seen once. Sequenced: peripheral blood. The receptors here all came from a man aged 60-69 years with acute or convalescent COVID-19. The CDR3 runs from the conserved cysteine through the conserved F or W. D genes are given only for firm matches. The size of a clone is reported for some rows only, either as once, few or many, or as a class for expanded clones.

j_gene: TRBJ2-7
d_gene: TRBD1
abundance: .
v_gene: TRBV13
CDR3nt: TGTGCCAGCAGCCTGGACAGGGCTGAAGAGCAGTACTTC
CDR3aa: CASSLDRAEEQYF

j_gene: TRBJ1-4
d_gene: .
abundance: .
v_gene: TRBV6-6
CDR3nt: TGTGCCAGCAGTCGGGGGACAAACAGTGAAAAACTGTTTTTT
CDR3aa: CASSRGTNSEKLFF

j_gene: TRBJ2-7
d_gene: .
abundance: .
v_gene: TRBV5-1
CDR3nt: TGCGCCAGCAGCTTGGATCCGGTGGCCTACGAGCAGTACTTC
CDR3aa: CASSLDPVAYEQYF

j_gene: TRBJ2-1
d_gene: TRBD2
abundance: .
v_gene: TRBV28
CDR3nt: TGTGCCAGCAGTTCCCCGGGACTAGCGCTTAATGAGCAGTTCTTC
CDR3aa: CASSSPGLALNEQFF

j_gene: TRBJ2-7
d_gene: TRBD2
abundance: .
v_gene: TRBV6-5
CDR3nt: TGTGCCAGCAGACCCCCTAGCGGGGGATACGAGCAGTACTTC
CDR3aa: CASRPPSGGYEQYF

j_gene: TRBJ1-2
d_gene: TRBD1
abundance: .
v_gene: TRBV3-1/TRBV3-2
CDR3nt: TGTGCCAGCAGCCCCATGACAGGGAAATTTGGCTACACCTTC
CDR3aa: CASSPMTGKFGYTF

j_gene: TRBJ2-7
d_gene: .
abundance: .
v_gene: TRBV28
CDR3nt: TGTGCCAGCACTAGGCCCAGCTCCTACGAGCAGTACTTC
CDR3aa: CASTRPSSYEQYF

j_gene: TRBJ2-7
d_gene: TRBD2
abundance: few
v_gene: TRBV28
CDR3nt: TGTGCCGCCTCGGATACGGGAGGGCCTTATTACGAGCAGTACTTC
CDR3aa: CAASDTGGPYYEQYF

j_gene: TRBJ1-5
d_gene: .
abundance: few
v_gene: TRBV4-3
CDR3nt: TGCGCCAGCAGCCAAGATCGTACAGGGAATCAGCCCCAGCATTTT
CDR3aa: CASSQDRTGNQPQHF

j_gene: TRBJ1-2
d_gene: .
abundance: .
v_gene: TRBV6-2/TRBV6-3
CDR3nt: TGTGCCAGCAGCACGACAGGCGTTAACTATGGCTACACCTTC
CDR3aa: CASSTTGVNYGYTF

j_gene: TRBJ2-3
d_gene: TRBD2
abundance: .
v_gene: TRBV14
CDR3nt: TGTGCCAGCAGCCAAGGGGCTAGCGGGTATAACACAGATACGCAGTATTTT
CDR3aa: CASSQGASGYNTDTQYF

j_gene: TRBJ2-7
d_gene: TRBD2
abundance: once
v_gene: TRBV6-2/TRBV6-3
CDR3nt: TGTGCCAGCAGTTATCCTAGCGGGAGGGCCCCATACTACGAGCAGTACTTC
CDR3aa: CASSYPSGRAPYYEQYF

j_gene: TRBJ2-7
d_gene: .
abundance: .
v_gene: TRBV30
CDR3nt: TGTGCCTCCAGGAAGCAAGGCGCCTACGAGCAGTACTTC
CDR3aa: CASRKQGAYEQYF

j_gene: TRBJ1-6
d_gene: .
abundance: .
v_gene: TRBV6-5
CDR3nt: TGTGCCAGCAGTTACGGAGGCCGCGACGGTTCACCCCTCCACTTT
CDR3aa: CASSYGGRDGSPLHF

j_gene: TRBJ2-3
d_gene: TRBD2
abundance: .
v_gene: TRBV19
CDR3nt: TGTGCCAGCGCGGGACTAGCGGGGCCCACAGATACGCAGTATTTT
CDR3aa: CASAGLAGPTDTQYF

j_gene: TRBJ1-3
d_gene: .
abundance: .
v_gene: TRBV3-1/TRBV3-2
CDR3nt: TGTGCCAGCAGCCAAGGACTGATCTCTGGAAACACCATATATTTT
CDR3aa: CASSQGLISGNTIYF

j_gene: TRBJ2-3
d_gene: .
abundance: .
v_gene: TRBV9
CDR3nt: TGTGCCAGCAGCGTAGTCGGCAGGGTCACAGATACGCAGTATTTT
CDR3aa: CASSVVGRVTDTQYF

j_gene: TRBJ2-7
d_gene: TRBD1
abundance: .
v_gene: TRBV19
CDR3nt: TGTGCCAGTAGTATACACAGGGGGCGAACCATCTACGAGCAGTACTTC
CDR3aa: CASSIHRGRTIYEQYF

j_gene: TRBJ1-2
d_gene: TRBD1
abundance: .
v_gene: TRBV10-3
CDR3nt: TGTGCCATCAGTGATGGCAGGGGGCAGGTTGGCTACACCTTC
CDR3aa: CAISDGRGQVGYTF

j_gene: TRBJ2-1
d_gene: TRBD2
abundance: .
v_gene: TRBV24-1
CDR3nt: TGTGCCACCAGTGAGCCCGCTAGCGGGAGGGCCGGGGATGAGCAGTTCTTC
CDR3aa: CATSEPASGRAGDEQFF

j_gene: TRBJ2-7
d_gene: .
abundance: once
v_gene: TRBV9
CDR3nt: TGTGCCAGCAGCGCCACTTGGGAGCAGTACTTC
CDR3aa: CASSATWEQYF

j_gene: TRBJ2-1
d_gene: TRBD2
abundance: .
v_gene: TRBV19
CDR3nt: TGTGCCAGTAGTATGCGGCTAGCGGGGTACAATGAGCAGTTCTTC
CDR3aa: CASSMRLAGYNEQFF

j_gene: TRBJ2-1
d_gene: .
abundance: .
v_gene: TRBV18
CDR3nt: TGTGCCAGCTCTAGACGCGGCAGCTCCTACAATGAGCAGTTCTTC
CDR3aa: CASSRRGSSYNEQFF

j_gene: TRBJ1-4
d_gene: .
abundance: .
v_gene: TRBV6-4
CDR3nt: TGTGCCAGCAGTGTGGAAGGGGCAACTAATGAAAAACTGTTTTTT
CDR3aa: CASSVEGATNEKLFF

j_gene: TRBJ2-7
d_gene: TRBD2
abundance: .
v_gene: TRBV11-3
CDR3nt: TGTGCCAGCAGCTTAGATCCGAGGCTAGCGGGAACCTACGAGCAGTACTTC
CDR3aa: CASSLDPRLAGTYEQYF

j_gene: TRBJ1-6
d_gene: .
abundance: .
v_gene: TRBV5-1
CDR3nt: TGCGCCAGCAGCTTGGAGGCGGCGGATTCACCCCTCCACTTT
CDR3aa: CASSLEAADSPLHF

j_gene: TRBJ1-1
d_gene: TRBD1
abundance: .
v_gene: TRBV29-1
CDR3nt: TGCAGCGTTGCGACAGGGGTAGACACTGAAGCTTTCTTT
CDR3aa: CSVATGVDTEAFF

j_gene: TRBJ1-1
d_gene: .
abundance: .
v_gene: TRBV6-2/TRBV6-3
CDR3nt: TGTGCCAGCAGTTACGGCGGGGGGAACACTGAAGCTTTCTTT
CDR3aa: CASSYGGGNTEAFF

j_gene: TRBJ2-7
d_gene: TRBD1
abundance: .
v_gene: TRBV5-1
CDR3nt: TGCGCCAGCAGCCCGGGACAGGGATCCTACGAGCAGTACTTC
CDR3aa: CASSPGQGSYEQYF

j_gene: TRBJ2-2
d_gene: .
abundance: .
v_gene: TRBV3-1/TRBV3-2
CDR3nt: TGTGCCAGCAGCCCGTCCGGCGGACTCAACACCGGGGAGCTGTTTTTT
CDR3aa: CASSPSGGLNTGELFF

j_gene: TRBJ1-1
d_gene: TRBD1
abundance: few
v_gene: TRBV11-3
CDR3nt: TGTGCCAGCAGCTTAGACGGGGGGGGCACAGGGGTCACTGAAGCTTTCTTT
CDR3aa: CASSLDGGGTGVTEAFF

j_gene: TRBJ1-1
d_gene: TRBD1
abundance: .
v_gene: TRBV4-1
CDR3nt: TGCGCCAGCAGCCCCGAAGCCGGGACAGCGAACACTGAAGCTTTCTTT
CDR3aa: CASSPEAGTANTEAFF

j_gene: TRBJ2-1
d_gene: .
abundance: once
v_gene: TRBV5-1
CDR3nt: TGCGCCAGCAGCGGTGAGGGTTCCAATGAGCAGTTCTTC
CDR3aa: CASSGEGSNEQFF

j_gene: TRBJ1-1
d_gene: .
abundance: .
v_gene: TRBV13
CDR3nt: TGTGCCACCTCACAGAACAGGGAATCTGAAGCTTTCTTT
CDR3aa: CATSQNRESEAFF

j_gene: TRBJ2-7
d_gene: TRBD1
abundance: .
v_gene: TRBV5-1
CDR3nt: TGCGCCAGCAGAGGGCAGGGGGACTCCTACGAGCAGTACTTC
CDR3aa: CASRGQGDSYEQYF

j_gene: TRBJ1-5
d_gene: .
abundance: .
v_gene: TRBV25-1
CDR3nt: TGTGCCAGCAGTGGATTGCAGGGTTACCAGCCCCAGCATTTT
CDR3aa: CASSGLQGYQPQHF

j_gene: TRBJ2-3
d_gene: TRBD2
abundance: .
v_gene: TRBV7-8
CDR3nt: TGTGCCAGCAGCTTATCTCGCGGACTAGCGGGAGGTAATGGGAGCACAGATACGCAGTATTTT
CDR3aa: CASSLSRGLAGGNGSTDTQYF

j_gene: TRBJ2-1
d_gene: TRBD2
abundance: .
v_gene: TRBV7-3
CDR3nt: TGTGCCAGCAGTTCCCGCGGGGGGCGCCACAATGAGCAGTTCTTC
CDR3aa: CASSSRGGRHNEQFF

j_gene: TRBJ2-3
d_gene: TRBD2
abundance: .
v_gene: TRBV9
CDR3nt: TGTGCCAGCAGCGGACGAGCGGGACTAGTTGATACGCAGTATTTT
CDR3aa: CASSGRAGLVDTQYF

j_gene: TRBJ2-3
d_gene: TRBD1
abundance: .
v_gene: TRBV19
CDR3nt: TGTGCCAGTAGCGGAAACCGACAGGGGAAGGGGAGCACAGATACGCAGTATTTT
CDR3aa: CASSGNRQGKGSTDTQYF

j_gene: TRBJ2-7
d_gene: .
abundance: few
v_gene: TRBV3-1/TRBV3-2
CDR3nt: TGTGCCAGCAGCCAAAACTGGGAGCAGTACTTC
CDR3aa: CASSQNWEQYF

j_gene: TRBJ1-5
d_gene: TRBD1
abundance: .
v_gene: TRBV2
CDR3nt: TGTGCCAGCGGGGGACAGATTGGCGATCAGCCCCAGCATTTT
CDR3aa: CASGGQIGDQPQHF

j_gene: TRBJ1-4
d_gene: TRBD1
abundance: .
v_gene: TRBV6-5
CDR3nt: TGTGCCAGTACCACAGGGGCTTCGATAGGACTGTTTTTT
CDR3aa: CASTTGASIGLFF

j_gene: TRBJ1-5
d_gene: .
abundance: few
v_gene: TRBV5-8
CDR3nt: TGTGCCAGCAGCTTGGGGGGCTCGAATCAGCCCCAGCATTTT
CDR3aa: CASSLGGSNQPQHF

j_gene: TRBJ2-5
d_gene: .
abundance: .
v_gene: TRBV7-3
CDR3nt: TGTGCCAGCAGCTTAGGAGGTCTCAGGTTAGGGGAGACCCAGTACTTC
CDR3aa: CASSLGGLRLGETQYF